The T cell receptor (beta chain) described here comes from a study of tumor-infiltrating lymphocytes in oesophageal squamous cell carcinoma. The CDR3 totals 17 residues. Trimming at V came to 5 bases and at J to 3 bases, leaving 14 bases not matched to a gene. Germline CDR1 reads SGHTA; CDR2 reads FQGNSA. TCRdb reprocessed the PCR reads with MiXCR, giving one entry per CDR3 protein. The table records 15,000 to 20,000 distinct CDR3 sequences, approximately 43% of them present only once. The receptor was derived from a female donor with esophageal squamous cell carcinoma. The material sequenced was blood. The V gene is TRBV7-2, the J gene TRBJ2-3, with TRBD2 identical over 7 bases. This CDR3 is CASSQQASGDFTDTQYF. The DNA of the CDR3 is TGTGCCAGCAGCCAACAGGCTAGCGGAGATTTTACAGATACGCAGTATTTT.